Listed here is a single TCR beta chain. Sampling times: baseline, cycle 4 day 1, cycle 7 day 1. The data belong to a study of OX40 agonist ivuxolimab in advanced cancers. On the study more broadly: Treatment received earlier with anti-PD-1, anti-PD-L1 or anti-CTLA-4 agents was allowed, and 40% had some.

The J segment lost 4 bases and the V segment lost 5 bases, leaving 10 bases of the junction unmatched. Germline lookup yields CDR1 SGHAT and CDR2 FQNNGV. The CDR3 sequence is 17 residues long. The table came from immunoSEQ multiplex PCR; TCRdb's copy has only in-frame clones and leaves some out. Among 70,000 to 95,000 clones listed, more than 90% were seen once. This clonotype was sampled from an adult with an advanced solid tumor such as melanoma, head and neck, liver or kidney cancer. J is TRBJ2-3 and V is TRBV11-2; 12 positions agree with TRBD2. Source: CD4+ or CD8+ T cells sorted from blood, taken in a trial of the OX40 agonist ivuxolimab. This chain's CDR3 is CASSRVLAGGPADTQYF. In DNA form, the CDR3 reads TGTGCCAGCAGCCGTGTTCTAGCGGGAGGGCCAGCAGATACGCAGTATTTT.